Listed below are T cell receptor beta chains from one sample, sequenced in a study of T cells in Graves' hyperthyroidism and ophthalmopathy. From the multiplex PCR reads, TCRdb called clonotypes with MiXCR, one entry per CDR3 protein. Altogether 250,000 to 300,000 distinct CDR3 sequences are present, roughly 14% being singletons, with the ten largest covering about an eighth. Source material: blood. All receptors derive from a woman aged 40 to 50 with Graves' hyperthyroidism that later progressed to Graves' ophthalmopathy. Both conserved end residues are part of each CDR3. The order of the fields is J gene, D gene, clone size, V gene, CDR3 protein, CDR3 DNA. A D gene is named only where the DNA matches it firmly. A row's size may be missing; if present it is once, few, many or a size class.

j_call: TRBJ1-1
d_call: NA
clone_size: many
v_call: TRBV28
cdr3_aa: CASSLLTRREAFF
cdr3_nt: TGTGCCAGCAGTTTATTGACAAGGCGTGAAGCTTTCTTT

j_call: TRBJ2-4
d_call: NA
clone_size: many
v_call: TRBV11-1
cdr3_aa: CASSSSRGVKNIQYF
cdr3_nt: TGTGCCAGCAGCAGCTCGCGGGGCGTCAAAAACATTCAGTACTTC

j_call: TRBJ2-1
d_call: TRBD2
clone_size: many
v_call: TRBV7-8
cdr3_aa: CASSLRRSGTPNEQFF
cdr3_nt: TGTGCCAGCAGCCTACGGAGGAGCGGGACCCCCAATGAGCAGTTCTTC

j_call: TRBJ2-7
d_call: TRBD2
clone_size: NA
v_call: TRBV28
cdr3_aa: CASTTSGRSVWYEQYF
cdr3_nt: TGTGCCAGCACCACTAGCGGGAGATCTGTGTGGTACGAGCAGTACTTC

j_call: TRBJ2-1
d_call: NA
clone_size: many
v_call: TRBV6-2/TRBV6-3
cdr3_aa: CASSYFQGRRNEQFF
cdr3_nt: TGTGCCAGCAGTTACTTCCAGGGACGTCGCAATGAGCAGTTCTTC

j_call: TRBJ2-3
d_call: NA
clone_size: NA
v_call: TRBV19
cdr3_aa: CASSIQLYTDTQYF
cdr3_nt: TGTGCCAGTAGTATCCAGCTCTACACAGATACGCAGTATTTT

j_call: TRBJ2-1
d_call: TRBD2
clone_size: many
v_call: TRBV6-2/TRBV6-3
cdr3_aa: CASSVSGLAGDEQFF
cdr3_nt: TGTGCCAGCAGTGTATCGGGACTAGCGGGAGATGAGCAGTTCTTC

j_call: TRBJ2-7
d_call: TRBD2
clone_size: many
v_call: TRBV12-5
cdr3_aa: CASGRDYSYEQYF
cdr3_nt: TGTGCTAGTGGCAGGGACTACTCCTACGAGCAGTACTTC

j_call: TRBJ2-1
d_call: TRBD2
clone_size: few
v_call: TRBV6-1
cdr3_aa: CASSEWFGLAGKNEQFF
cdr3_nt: TGTGCCAGCAGTGAATGGTTCGGACTAGCGGGAAAGAATGAGCAGTTCTTC

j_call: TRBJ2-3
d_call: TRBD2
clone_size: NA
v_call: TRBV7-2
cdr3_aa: CASSSMGGSDTQYF
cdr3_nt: TGTGCCAGCAGCTCGATGGGGGGGTCAGATACGCAGTATTTT

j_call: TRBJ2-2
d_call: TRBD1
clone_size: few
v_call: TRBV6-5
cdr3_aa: CASSYVQGAGELFF
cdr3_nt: TGTGCCAGCAGTTACGTACAGGGGGCCGGGGAGCTGTTTTTT